One sample yielded the 30 T cell receptor beta chains listed below, sequenced in a study of shared clonotypes between healthy human individuals. Sequenced by immunoSEQ multiplex PCR; TCRdb stores in-frame clones only, minus some. This table holds about 450,000 clones, 79% found once. Sequences were obtained from PBMCs. The source is a middle-aged woman in good health. Some clones in this sample may be carry-over from other donors' samples.

In nucleotides, the CDR3 is TGTGCCAGCAGTTCCCCTGGACGGGGCACAGATACGCAGTATTTT. It codes for CASSSPGRGTDTQYF. The V and J genes are TRBV6-5 and TRBJ2-3; no firm D call. CDR3 length equals 15 residues. The V end lost 4 bases, the J end lost 1 base, and 12 bases lay between the germline ends. Germline V gene lookup returns CDR1 MNHEY and CDR2 SVGAGI.

This chain uses TRBV10-3 with TRBJ2-5; the D gene is possibly TRBD1 (7 bases). V lost 10 bases, J lost 1 base, and 16 bases lay in between. This CDR3 is built from 14 residues. The germline CDR1 and CDR2 sequences are ENHRY and SYGVKD. In DNA form, the CDR3 reads TGTGCCAGTAACAGGGGAGGAGGCCAAGAGACCCAGTACTTC. This codes for CASNRGGGQETQYF.

The chain couples TRBV9 to TRBJ2-1, with 13 bases that match TRBD2. In germline, CDR1 is SGDLS, CDR2 YYNGEE. V lost 4 bases and J lost 0; bases outside the gene matches: 10. There are 19 residues in the CDR3. CDR3 sequence: CASSPGTSGIPSSYNEQFF. For the CDR3, the DNA is TGTGCCAGCAGCCCAGGGACTAGCGGGATCCCTAGCTCCTACAATGAGCAGTTCTTC.

The rearrangement joins TRBV9 to TRBJ1-1; D gene uncertain. Germline-derived CDR1 and CDR2 are SGDLS and YYNGEE. Trimming shortened V by 4 bases and J by 0 bases, and 10 bases separated the two germline ends. The CDR3 has 14 residues. The CDR3 spells CASSFDMMNTEAFF. The CDR3 DNA follows: TGTGCCAGCAGCTTCGACATGATGAACACTGAAGCTTTCTTT.

V gene TRBV9 combines with J gene TRBJ2-1; D may be TRBD2 (5 bases). Germline values: CDR1 SGDLS, CDR2 YYNGEE. The CDR3 spans 16 residues. Trimming left V 0 bases short and J 5 bases short, with 15 bases between. The CDR3 reads CASSVGGHRGNNEQFF. CDR3 coding DNA: TGTGCCAGCAGCGTAGGAGGGCATCGTGGGAACAATGAGCAGTTCTTC. The full variable domain, its missing parts supplied by reference TRBV9 and TRBJ2-1, is DSGVTQTPKHLITATGQRVTLRCSPRSGDLSVYWYQQSLDQGLQFLIQYYNGEERAKGNILERFSAQQFPDLHSELNLSSLELGDSALYFCASSVGGHRGNNEQFFGPGTRLTVL.

The chain links TRBV11-2 to TRBJ2-7; possibly TRBD1 for D (5 bases). CDR1 SGHAT and CDR2 FQNNGV come from the germline V gene. The CDR3 has 14 amino acids. The germline V and J ends were trimmed by 3 bases and 4 bases, with 13 bases remaining between them. This CDR3 reads CASSFLRQTYEQYF. The DNA for the CDR3 is TGTGCCAGCAGCTTTCTTAGACAGACATACGAGCAGTACTTC.

There are a few counts of this clone. J is TRBJ2-7 and V is TRBV28, with 10 nucleotides matching TRBD2. The CDR3 is made up of 17 amino acids. V shed 7 bases, J shed 0 bases, and the junction held 12 bases outside the gene matches. The germline V gene has CDR1 MDHEN and CDR2 SYDVKM. Here the CDR3 DNA reads TGTGCCAGCAAGGAGCGGGAGGGCTCCATCAGCTCCTACGAGCAGTACTTC. It specifies CASKEREGSISSYEQYF.

The chain employs TRBV5-1 and TRBJ2-7; no clear D gene. This CDR3 comprises 16 residues. The V end was cut by 4 bases, the J end by 6 bases, with 23 bases between. From germline, CDR1 is SGHRS and CDR2 YFSETQ. Here the CDR3 DNA reads TGCGCCAGCAGCACTGGGTCACTGGGCCACAGAGGCGAGCAGTACTTC. Protein: CASSTGSLGHRGEQYF.

This chain joins TRBV7-6 and TRBJ2-5; 13 bases map to TRBD2. This CDR3 comprises 17 residues. The V gene's germline CDR1 is SGHVS and CDR2 FNYEAQ. V was pared by 3 bases and J by 0 bases, with 4 bases of the junction left unmatched. CDR3 sequence: CASSFGTSGTYQETQYF. For the CDR3, the DNA is TGTGCCAGCAGCTTCGGGACTAGCGGGACCTACCAAGAGACCCAGTACTTC.

The chain employs TRBV10-3 and TRBJ2-7, with a weak D call TRBD1 (5 bases). Germline CDR1 ENHRY, CDR2 SYGVKD. This CDR3 has 12 residues. V lost 4 bases and J 5 bases, leaving 9 bases between the germline ends. CDR3 protein: CAISARDDEQYF. CDR3 DNA: TGTGCCATCAGTGCCAGGGATGACGAGCAGTACTTC.

The chain carries TRBV27 and TRBJ2-1; the match to TRBD2 covers 13 bases. In germline, CDR1 is MNHEY, CDR2 SMNVEV (reference sequence). The ends lost 3 bases at V and 5 bases at J; junction bases unmatched: 4. The CDR3 is made up of 16 amino acids. The CDR3: CASSLIGLAGDNEQFF. CDR3 nucleotides: TGTGCCAGCAGTTTGATCGGACTAGCGGGAGACAATGAGCAGTTCTTC.

J is TRBJ2-7 and V is TRBV7-2; D remains unclear. The germline CDR1 and CDR2 sequences are SGHTA and FQGNSA. CDR3 size: 13 residues. Deletions cut 1 base from V and 0 bases from J, with 4 bases between. The CDR3 coding sequence is TGTGCCAGCAGCTTAGGTCCCTCCTACGAGCAGTACTTC. Amino acids: CASSLGPSYEQYF.

The chain employs TRBV19 and TRBJ2-4; no clear D gene. Germline V gives CDR1 LNHDA, CDR2 SQIVND (reference sequence). Trimming stripped 3 bases from V and 9 bases from J, with 9 bases between. The CDR3 sequence is 12 residues long. Here the CDR3 reads CASSISGGIQYF. In DNA, the CDR3 is TGTGCCAGTAGTATCTCCGGCGGCATTCAGTACTTC.

CDR3 coding DNA: TGTGCCAGTGGGACTAGCGGGAGGCCATCAAACAATGAGCAGTTCTTC. Its translation is CASGTSGRPSNNEQFF. V and J are TRBV6-9 and TRBJ2-1; 15 nucleotides align to TRBD2. The ends lost 9 bases at V and 5 bases at J; junction bases unmatched: 8. The length of the CDR3 is 16 residues. Germline CDR1 MNHGY, CDR2 SVAAGI.

This clone showed up many times. The chain is built from TRBV9 and TRBJ1-2, with D tentatively TRBD1 (5 bases). Germline-derived CDR1 and CDR2 are SGDLS and YYNGEE. With 5 bases removed from V and 4 bases from J, the gap between germline ends came to 12 bases. The length of the CDR3 is 13 residues. The CDR3 coding sequence is TGTGCCAGCAGGGGGACGGCGGTCTATGGCTACACCTTC. It translates to CASRGTAVYGYTF.

There are a few counts of this clone. The V call is TRBV7-9, the J call TRBJ2-5; 8 nucleotides line up with TRBD2. Germline trimming cut 5 bases from V and 4 bases from J; bases unmatched to any gene: 6. Germline V gene lookup returns CDR1 SEHNR and CDR2 FQNEAQ (reference sequence). This CDR3 comprises 14 residues. CDR3 sequence (DNA): TGTGCCAGCAGCGGGAGTAGCGGGGTAGAGACCCAGTACTTC. Translated, it gives CASSGSSGVETQYF.

Worth noting for this clone: The same CDR3 arises from other DNA sequences in this sample as well. The chain joins TRBV28 to TRBJ2-7, with D possibly matching TRBD1 (6 bases). Germline CDR1 reads MDHEN; CDR2 reads SYDVKM. The V gene lost 0 bases and the J gene lost 4 bases, with 10 bases spanning the gap. The CDR3 spans 14 residues. CDR3 in DNA: TGTGCCAGCAGTTTATGGACAGGAAGTTACGAGCAGTACTTC. It codes for CASSLWTGSYEQYF.

The V gene is TRBV7-2, the J gene TRBJ2-5; D assignment may be TRBD1 or TRBD2 (5 bases each). Germline V gives CDR1 SGHTA, CDR2 FQGNSA. The CDR3 extends over 15 amino acids. Trimming took 4 bases from V and 4 from J, leaving 16 bases between them. The CDR3 DNA reads TGTGCCAGCAGCTCCGTTGTTGGGACCACAGAGACCCAGTACTTC. It yields the protein CASSSVVGTTETQYF.

Notes on this clone: This sample also contains other DNA sequences that code for the same CDR3. The V gene is TRBV2, the J gene TRBJ2-1; D may be TRBD1 or TRBD2 (5 bases each). With 6 bases removed from V and 4 bases from J, the gap between germline ends came to 16 bases. Germline V gene sequence: CDR1 SNHLY, CDR2 FYNNEI. The CDR3 consists of 15 residues. CDR3 loop: CASSAGTPPYNEQFF. CDR3 sequence (DNA): TGTGCCAGCAGCGCCGGGACCCCTCCATACAATGAGCAGTTCTTC.

The chain employs TRBV7-8 and TRBJ2-1, with 9 positions matching TRBD2. Germline V gives CDR1 SGHVS, CDR2 FQNEAQ. Germline trimming cut 5 bases from V and 0 bases from J; bases unmatched to any gene: 5. The CDR3 covers 16 residues. CDR3 DNA sequence: TGTGCCAGCAGCAATGCGGGAGGGAGCTCCTACAATGAGCAGTTCTTC. Translating it yields CASSNAGGSSYNEQFF. Combining the CDR3 with reference TRBV7-8 and TRBJ2-1 gives the whole variable domain GAGVSQSPRYKVAKRGQDVALRCDPISGHVSLFWYQQALGQGPEFLTYFQNEAQLDKSGLPSDRFFAERPEGSVSTLKIQRTQQEDSAVYLCASSNAGGSSYNEQFFGPGTRLTVL.

This rearrangement joins TRBV10-1 to TRBJ2-7; 9 bases agree with TRBD2. Germline CDR1 WNHNN, CDR2 SYGVQD (reference sequence). This CDR3 region has 13 residues. Losses at the gene ends were 4 bases for V and 5 bases for J; bases not matched to a gene: 3. In nucleotides, the CDR3 is TGCGCCAGCAGTGGTAGCGGGAGCGACGAGCAGTACTTC. Its protein product is CASSGSGSDEQYF.

This chain links TRBV9 with TRBJ1-2; D possibly corresponds to TRBD1 (5 bases). The CDR3 spans 15 residues. Germline assignment: CDR1 SGDLS and CDR2 YYNGEE. Trimming removed 6 bases at V and 8 bases at J, with 23 bases between. For the CDR3, the DNA is TGTGCCAGCAACCGGGACGGGAACCTTCCGCGGGGCTACACCTTC. The encoded protein is CASNRDGNLPRGYTF.

This chain links TRBV18 with TRBJ2-7; D is undetermined. V was clipped by 2 bases and J by 3 bases, with 20 bases between them. CDR3 size: 17 residues. Germline CDR1 KGHSH, CDR2 LQKENI. The CDR3 nucleotides read TGTGCCAGCTCACCAGTGGTGCCGGGTCCGGGCTTCTACGAGCAGTACTTC. Protein sequence: CASSPVVPGPGFYEQYF.

The chain links TRBV4-2 to TRBJ1-1, with 9 bases identical to TRBD1. This CDR3 has 16 residues. The V segment lost 3 bases and the J segment 2 bases; nucleotides outside the gene matches: 7. In germline, CDR1 is LGHNA, CDR2 YNFKEQ. The DNA of the CDR3 is TGTGCCAGCAGCCACAGCGCGGGACAGGGAAACACTGAAGCTTTCTTT. Translation: CASSHSAGQGNTEAFF.

The chain joins TRBV19 to TRBJ2-7, with 8 bases fitting TRBD1. The junction had 3 bases not matched to a gene; V was cut back by 1 base and J by 4 bases. Germline lookup yields CDR1 LNHDA and CDR2 SQIVND (reference sequence). This CDR3 is 14 amino acids long. Here the CDR3 reads CASSIGTGLYEQYF. Here the CDR3 DNA reads TGTGCCAGTAGTATAGGGACAGGGCTTTACGAGCAGTACTTC.

The CDR3 DNA sequence: TGTGCCAGCAGCTTCGTGGGCACGCTAAGCTCTGGAAACACCATATATTTT. It specifies CASSFVGTLSSGNTIYF. This chain uses TRBV5-5 with TRBJ1-3; D call uncertain. Trimming removed 2 bases from V and 0 bases from J, with 15 bases in between. Germline V gives CDR1 SGHKS, CDR2 YYEKEE (reference sequence). The CDR3 totals 17 residues.

The chain recombines TRBV11-2 with TRBJ1-1; 9 positions agree with TRBD1. J lost 0 bases, V lost 3 bases, and 8 bases had no gene match. Germline V gene data show CDR1 as SGHAT and CDR2 as FQNNGV. The CDR3 spans 17 residues. CDR3: CASSFRDREWMNTEAFF. CDR3 nucleotide sequence: TGTGCCAGCAGCTTCCGGGACAGGGAATGGATGAACACTGAAGCTTTCTTT.

This chain joins TRBV4-2 and TRBJ1-4; no firm D call. The germline V gene has CDR1 LGHNA and CDR2 YNFKEQ. V was clipped by 1 base and J by 3 bases, with 9 bases between them. The CDR3 runs to 15 residues. The CDR3 here is CASSQGSGANEKLFF. DNA for the CDR3: TGTGCCAGCAGCCAAGGTTCGGGAGCTAATGAAAAACTGTTTTTT.

This clone has just one count. CDR3 in DNA: TGTGCCAGCAGCATCGACAGGGGAGAGACCCAGTACTTC. Translation: CASSIDRGETQYF. The V call is TRBV5-6, the J call TRBJ2-5; 8 bases agree with TRBD1. J gave up 4 bases and V 4 bases, and 3 bases lay outside the gene matches. CDR1 and CDR2 (germline): SGHDT, YYEEEE. The CDR3 totals 13 residues.

This clone appeared a few times. The gene calls are TRBV30 and TRBJ1-1, with 7 bases matching TRBD1. Unmatched junction bases numbered 11, after V lost 8 bases and J lost 5 bases. Germline CDR1 is GTSNPN and CDR2 is SVGIG (reference sequence). This CDR3 has 13 amino acids. Written as DNA, the CDR3 is TGTGCCAGCGACAGGGCTGTAAGGACTGAAGCTTTCTTT. Translated: CASDRAVRTEAFF. Full variable domain (rest looked up from reference TRBV30 and TRBJ1-1): SQTIHQWPATLVQPVGSPLSLECTVEGTSNPNLYWYRQAAGRGLQLLFYSVGIGQISSEVPQNLSASRPQDRQFILSSKKLLLSDSGFYLCASDRAVRTEAFFGQGTRLTVV.